These T cell receptor beta chains were read from a single sample in a study of Ad26.COV2.S vaccination and SARS-CoV-2 variants. Profiled with immunoSEQ multiplex PCR; TCRdb holds only in-frame clones, not every one. This sample has nearly 95,000 clones, with approximately 81% found just once. Sequencing was performed on peripheral blood, taken after recovery from COVID-19. The receptors come from a human donor who had recovered from COVID-19. CDR3s include the opening cysteine and the closing phenylalanine or tryptophan. The order of the fields is CDR3 length, clone size, J gene, D gene, V gene, CDR3 protein, CDR3 DNA. D genes are given only for firm matches. Clone size, where shown, is once, few, many, or a class for clones that have expanded.

cdr3_length: 14; clone_size: -; j_call: TRBJ1-5; d_call: -; v_call: TRBV28; cdr3_aa: CASKRGYSNQPQHF; cdr3_nt: TGTGCCAGCAAGCGGGGATATAGCAATCAGCCCCAGCATTTT
cdr3_length: 13; clone_size: -; j_call: TRBJ1-5; d_call: -; v_call: TRBV24-1; cdr3_aa: CATSDRVWQPQHF; cdr3_nt: TGTGCCACCAGTGACAGGGTCTGGCAGCCCCAGCATTTT
cdr3_length: 13; clone_size: once; j_call: TRBJ1-5; d_call: -; v_call: TRBV19; cdr3_aa: CASNPGRNQPQHF; cdr3_nt: TGTGCCAGTAACCCGGGACGCAATCAGCCCCAGCATTTT
cdr3_length: 16; clone_size: -; j_call: TRBJ2-7; d_call: TRBD1; v_call: TRBV11-3; cdr3_aa: CASSLGLTQGAYEQYF; cdr3_nt: TGTGCCAGCAGCTTAGGTTTGACCCAGGGGGCTTACGAGCAGTACTTC
cdr3_length: 15; clone_size: -; j_call: TRBJ1-6; d_call: TRBD1; v_call: TRBV10-3; cdr3_aa: CAISESTGMNSPLHF; cdr3_nt: TGTGCCATCAGTGAGTCGACAGGGATGAATTCACCCCTCCACTTT
cdr3_length: 11; clone_size: -; j_call: TRBJ1-2; d_call: -; v_call: TRBV29-1; cdr3_aa: CSVEVAYGYTF; cdr3_nt: TGCAGCGTTGAGGTCGCCTATGGCTACACCTTC
cdr3_length: 16; clone_size: -; j_call: TRBJ1-1; d_call: -; v_call: TRBV3-1/TRBV3-2; cdr3_aa: CASSQRFSGLNTEAFF; cdr3_nt: TGTGCCAGCAGCCAAAGGTTTTCAGGGTTGAACACTGAAGCTTTCTTT
cdr3_length: 13; clone_size: -; j_call: TRBJ2-1; d_call: -; v_call: TRBV9; cdr3_aa: CASSAKPSGEQFF; cdr3_nt: TGTGCCAGCAGCGCTAAGCCGTCGGGTGAGCAGTTCTTC
cdr3_length: 13; clone_size: -; j_call: TRBJ1-2; d_call: -; v_call: TRBV28; cdr3_aa: CASSLLVSLGYTF; cdr3_nt: TGTGCCAGCAGTTTATTGGTCAGTCTCGGCTACACCTTC
cdr3_length: 20; clone_size: -; j_call: TRBJ2-1; d_call: TRBD2; v_call: TRBV28; cdr3_aa: CASSWGYPVGGRSAYNEQFF; cdr3_nt: TGTGCCAGCAGTTGGGGGTATCCGGTAGGCGGGAGGTCCGCCTACAATGAGCAGTTCTTC
cdr3_length: 15; clone_size: -; j_call: TRBJ2-2; d_call: -; v_call: TRBV6-2/TRBV6-3; cdr3_aa: CASSYRPSGAGELFF; cdr3_nt: TGTGCCAGCAGTTACAGGCCCTCAGGGGCCGGGGAGCTGTTTTTT
cdr3_length: 16; clone_size: -; j_call: TRBJ2-7; d_call: TRBD1; v_call: TRBV5-8; cdr3_aa: CASSSDLTDRDNEQYF; cdr3_nt: TGTGCCAGCAGCTCCGACCTCACCGACAGGGACAACGAGCAGTACTTC
cdr3_length: 15; clone_size: -; j_call: TRBJ2-7; d_call: -; v_call: TRBV6-6; cdr3_aa: CASSYPQGGSYEQYF; cdr3_nt: TGTGCCAGCAGTTACCCCCAGGGGGGATCCTACGAGCAGTACTTC
cdr3_length: 17; clone_size: -; j_call: TRBJ1-2; d_call: -; v_call: TRBV27; cdr3_aa: CASSLSRARGANYGYTF; cdr3_nt: TGTGCCAGCAGTTTATCGAGGGCCCGAGGGGCTAACTATGGCTACACCTTC
cdr3_length: 15; clone_size: -; j_call: TRBJ1-5; d_call: -; v_call: TRBV5-1; cdr3_aa: CASTYPHGGNQPQHF; cdr3_nt: TGCGCCAGCACCTACCCTCATGGGGGCAATCAGCCCCAGCATTTT
cdr3_length: 15; clone_size: -; j_call: TRBJ2-1; d_call: TRBD1; v_call: TRBV2; cdr3_aa: CASSAGDRPGTEQFF; cdr3_nt: TGTGCCAGCAGTGCCGGGGACAGGCCCGGGACTGAGCAGTTCTTC
cdr3_length: 19; clone_size: -; j_call: TRBJ2-2; d_call: TRBD1; v_call: TRBV19; cdr3_aa: CASTTWSDGTGRNTGELFF; cdr3_nt: TGTGCCAGTACCACCTGGTCTGACGGGACAGGGAGGAACACCGGGGAGCTGTTTTTT
cdr3_length: 19; clone_size: -; j_call: TRBJ1-2; d_call: TRBD1; v_call: TRBV28; cdr3_aa: CASRTLGGASDRGIYGYTF; cdr3_nt: TGTGCCAGCAGAACCTTAGGTGGTGCTTCGGACAGGGGCATCTATGGCTACACCTTC
cdr3_length: 14; clone_size: -; j_call: TRBJ2-1; d_call: -; v_call: TRBV6-6; cdr3_aa: CASSYSQGGNEQFF; cdr3_nt: TGTGCCAGCAGTTACTCACAGGGGGGGAATGAGCAGTTCTTC
cdr3_length: 15; clone_size: -; j_call: TRBJ2-5; d_call: TRBD2; v_call: TRBV7-9; cdr3_aa: CASSLSVRERETQYF; cdr3_nt: TGTGCCAGCAGCTTGTCGGTGCGGGAGAGGGAGACCCAGTACTTC
cdr3_length: 14; clone_size: -; j_call: TRBJ2-3; d_call: -; v_call: TRBV10-3; cdr3_aa: CAISGRGATDTQYF; cdr3_nt: TGTGCCATCAGCGGAAGGGGCGCGACAGATACGCAGTATTTT
cdr3_length: 15; clone_size: -; j_call: TRBJ2-7; d_call: -; v_call: TRBV27; cdr3_aa: CASSLYSGGPYEQYF; cdr3_nt: TGTGCCAGCAGTTTATATTCCGGGGGCCCCTACGAGCAGTACTTC
cdr3_length: 15; clone_size: -; j_call: TRBJ1-1; d_call: -; v_call: TRBV28; cdr3_aa: CASSPDPLESTEAFF; cdr3_nt: TGTGCCAGCAGTCCCGATCCCTTGGAGAGCACTGAAGCTTTCTTT
cdr3_length: 16; clone_size: -; j_call: TRBJ1-4; d_call: -; v_call: TRBV11-2; cdr3_aa: CASSLGRGRANEKLFF; cdr3_nt: TGTGCCAGCAGCTTAGGGAGGGGCAGGGCCAATGAAAAACTGTTTTTT
cdr3_length: 15; clone_size: -; j_call: TRBJ2-3; d_call: TRBD1; v_call: TRBV6-6; cdr3_aa: CASSLGGRGTDTQYF; cdr3_nt: TGTGCCAGCAGCCTAGGGGGCCGGGGCACAGATACGCAGTATTTT
cdr3_length: 13; clone_size: -; j_call: TRBJ2-3; d_call: -; v_call: TRBV12-3/TRBV12-4; cdr3_aa: CASSLTVPDTQYF; cdr3_nt: TGTGCCAGCAGCTTAACAGTGCCAGATACGCAGTATTTT
cdr3_length: 16; clone_size: -; j_call: TRBJ2-5; d_call: -; v_call: TRBV9; cdr3_aa: CASSTGPLARGETQYF; cdr3_nt: TGTGCCAGCAGTACAGGCCCACTAGCAAGAGGTGAGACCCAGTACTTC
cdr3_length: 17; clone_size: -; j_call: TRBJ2-1; d_call: -; v_call: TRBV7-2; cdr3_aa: CASSSTLGTRTDNEQFF; cdr3_nt: TGTGCCAGCAGCTCAACTCTCGGGACTCGCACAGACAATGAGCAGTTCTTC
cdr3_length: 14; clone_size: -; j_call: TRBJ2-7; d_call: -; v_call: TRBV5-4; cdr3_aa: CASSFSGLTYEQYF; cdr3_nt: TGTGCCAGCAGCTTTAGCGGTTTGACCTACGAGCAGTACTTC
cdr3_length: 16; clone_size: -; j_call: TRBJ2-7; d_call: TRBD1; v_call: TRBV10-1; cdr3_aa: CASSEYGDRGPTEQYF; cdr3_nt: TGCGCCAGCAGTGAGTACGGGGACAGGGGGCCGACAGAGCAGTACTTC
cdr3_length: 19; clone_size: -; j_call: TRBJ2-1; d_call: TRBD2; v_call: TRBV28; cdr3_aa: CASSLVFELADPLWNEQFF; cdr3_nt: TGTGCCAGCAGTTTAGTTTTCGAGCTAGCGGACCCTTTATGGAATGAGCAGTTCTTC
cdr3_length: 15; clone_size: -; j_call: TRBJ2-1; d_call: TRBD1; v_call: TRBV27; cdr3_aa: CASSLSWTGGTEQFF; cdr3_nt: TGTGCCAGCAGTTTAAGCTGGACAGGGGGCACTGAGCAGTTCTTC
cdr3_length: 14; clone_size: -; j_call: TRBJ2-7; d_call: TRBD2; v_call: TRBV4-3; cdr3_aa: CASSQTSGSYEQYF; cdr3_nt: TGCGCCAGCAGCCAGACTAGCGGGAGCTACGAGCAGTACTTC
cdr3_length: 15; clone_size: -; j_call: TRBJ1-1; d_call: -; v_call: TRBV21-1; cdr3_aa: CASSSPGQGNTEAFF; cdr3_nt: TGTGCCAGCAGCAGTCCGGGACAGGGAAACACTGAAGCTTTCTTT
cdr3_length: 14; clone_size: -; j_call: TRBJ2-7; d_call: -; v_call: TRBV9; cdr3_aa: CASSPRGDIREQYF; cdr3_nt: TGTGCCAGCAGCCCCCGAGGGGACATAAGGGAGCAGTACTTC
cdr3_length: 18; clone_size: many; j_call: TRBJ2-1; d_call: TRBD2; v_call: TRBV10-3; cdr3_aa: CAISERSGRALPYNEQFF; cdr3_nt: TGTGCCATCAGTGAGCGTAGCGGGAGGGCCCTTCCCTACAATGAGCAGTTCTTC
cdr3_length: 15; clone_size: -; j_call: TRBJ2-5; d_call: -; v_call: TRBV6-2/TRBV6-3; cdr3_aa: CASSSSRQLKETQYF; cdr3_nt: TGTGCCAGCAGTTCCTCCCGACAGTTAAAAGAGACCCAGTACTTC
cdr3_length: 14; clone_size: -; j_call: TRBJ2-1; d_call: TRBD2; v_call: TRBV10-3; cdr3_aa: CATSGQLSYNEQFF; cdr3_nt: TGTGCCACTAGCGGGCAATTGTCCTACAATGAGCAGTTCTTC
cdr3_length: 16; clone_size: -; j_call: TRBJ2-7; d_call: TRBD2; v_call: TRBV5-1; cdr3_aa: CASSPALAGASYEQYF; cdr3_nt: TGCGCCAGCAGCCCCGCTCTAGCGGGAGCCTCCTACGAGCAGTACTTC
cdr3_length: 13; clone_size: -; j_call: TRBJ2-6; d_call: -; v_call: TRBV29-1; cdr3_aa: CSVDTSGANVLTF; cdr3_nt: TGCAGCGTTGACACCTCTGGGGCCAACGTCCTGACTTTC
cdr3_length: 14; clone_size: -; j_call: TRBJ2-7; d_call: TRBD1; v_call: TRBV19; cdr3_aa: CASSLGTDGYEQYF; cdr3_nt: TGTGCCAGTAGTCTCGGGACAGACGGCTACGAGCAGTACTTC
cdr3_length: 13; clone_size: once; j_call: TRBJ2-1; d_call: -; v_call: TRBV7-2; cdr3_aa: CASSSTSYNEQFF; cdr3_nt: TGTGCCAGCAGCTCGACTAGCTACAATGAGCAGTTCTTC
cdr3_length: 13; clone_size: -; j_call: TRBJ2-7; d_call: -; v_call: TRBV7-9; cdr3_aa: CASSVLQGYEQYF; cdr3_nt: TGTGCCAGCAGCGTTCTACAGGGCTACGAGCAGTACTTC
cdr3_length: 17; clone_size: -; j_call: TRBJ1-5; d_call: -; v_call: TRBV28; cdr3_aa: CASSHLELRESNQPQHF; cdr3_nt: TGTGCCAGCAGTCATTTGGAGCTCAGGGAAAGCAATCAGCCCCAGCATTTT
cdr3_length: 16; clone_size: -; j_call: TRBJ2-7; d_call: TRBD2; v_call: TRBV27; cdr3_aa: CASRNLLAGASYEQYF; cdr3_nt: TGTGCCAGCAGAAACCTACTAGCGGGAGCTTCCTACGAGCAGTACTTC
cdr3_length: 19; clone_size: -; j_call: TRBJ2-7; d_call: -; v_call: TRBV3-1/TRBV3-2; cdr3_aa: CASSQSKWGSGASSYEQYF; cdr3_nt: TGTGCCAGCAGCCAATCTAAGTGGGGTAGCGGAGCGAGCTCCTACGAGCAGTACTTC
cdr3_length: 14; clone_size: -; j_call: TRBJ1-1; d_call: -; v_call: TRBV4-3; cdr3_aa: CASSQVEGNTEAFF; cdr3_nt: TGCGCCAGCAGCCAAGTCGAGGGGAACACTGAAGCTTTCTTT
cdr3_length: 16; clone_size: few; j_call: TRBJ2-7; d_call: -; v_call: TRBV7-2; cdr3_aa: CASSSAAGGRTYEQYF; cdr3_nt: TGTGCCAGCAGTTCCGCGGCAGGCGGTAGAACCTACGAGCAGTACTTC
cdr3_length: 11; clone_size: -; j_call: TRBJ2-7; d_call: -; v_call: TRBV27; cdr3_aa: CASRLNYEQYF; cdr3_nt: TGTGCCAGCAGATTGAACTACGAGCAGTACTTC